The 15 T cell receptor beta chains in this list originate from one sample, sequenced in a study of CD8 T cells in ankylosing spondylitis. TCRdb independently ran MiXCR on the 5' RACE reads; one entry per CDR3 protein. The sample lists 200,000 to 250,000 distinct CDR3 sequences; approximately 11% were seen once. The sample comprised blood, either unsorted or a sorted T cell fraction (not recorded which). The receptor set was obtained from a male donor with ankylosing spondylitis or in good health (not recorded which).

V is TRBV7-2 and J is TRBJ2-2; D uncertain. CDR3 length: 14 residues. Germline loops: CDR1 SGHTA, CDR2 FQGNSA. The V gene lost 4 bases and the J gene lost 7 bases, with 13 bases spanning the gap. The CDR3 is CASSSEHRLGELFF. The CDR3 bases are TGTGCCAGCAGCTCCGAGCATAGGCTCGGGGAGCTGTTTTTT.

This clonotype occurred many times. For the CDR3, the DNA is TGTGCCAGCAGCTTAGGATTCGGGGGGCGAGAGACCCAGTACTTC. Amino acids: CASSLGFGGRETQYF. The chain carries TRBV11-2 and TRBJ2-5; D is possibly TRBD2 (7 bases). CDR1 is SGHAT, CDR2 FQNNGV, per germline. V was pared by 1 base and J by 4 bases, with 13 bases between. This CDR3 contains 15 residues. The variable domain in full, with the rest retrieved from reference TRBV11-2 and TRBJ2-5, is EAGVAQSPRYKIIEKRQSVAFWCNPISGHATLYWYQQILGQGPKLLIQFQNNGVVDDSQLPKDRFSAERLKGVDSTLKIQPAKLEDSAVYLCASSLGFGGRETQYFGPGTRLLVL.

This clonotype showed up many times. The chain employs TRBV7-6 and TRBJ2-3, with 8 bases aligning to TRBD2. This CDR3 comprises 19 residues. J gave up 3 bases and V 11 bases, and 25 bases lay outside the gene matches. Germline CDR1 and CDR2: SGHVS and FNYEAQ. The CDR3 DNA reads as TGTGCCGCGGCAAGCGGGAGAAAGTGTCAACCGTCTATGACAGATACGCAGTATTTT. It translates to CAAASGRKCQPSMTDTQYF.

This chain connects TRBV20-1 to TRBJ1-1; D is undetermined. Germline lookup yields CDR1 DFQATT and CDR2 SNEGSKA (reference sequence). Between the trimmed V and J ends, which lost 0 bases and 4 bases, there was a span of 6 bases. The CDR3 is 12 residues long. As DNA, the CDR3 is TGCAGTGCTAGAGATCATCCCACTGAAGCTTTCTTT. Translation gives CSARDHPTEAFF.

This clonotype came up many times. The J gene is TRBJ1-1, the V gene TRBV29-1; 9 positions agree with TRBD1. CDR1 is SQVTM, CDR2 ANQGSEA, per germline. This CDR3 contains 14 residues. Losses at the gene ends were 7 bases for V and 6 bases for J; bases not matched to a gene: 12. In nucleotides, the CDR3 is TGCAGCGGCTCACAGGGGGCGGGCAGCCCTGAAGCTTTCTTT. Protein sequence: CSGSQGAGSPEAFF.

V is TRBV20-1 and J is TRBJ2-5; no firm D call. Trimming removed 5 bases at V and 3 bases at J, with 16 bases between. CDR1 is DFQATT, CDR2 SNEGSKA, per germline (reference sequence). This CDR3 region has 14 residues. CDR3 in DNA: TGCAGTGCTGAAACTATAGCTATGGAAGAGACCCAGTACTTC. Translation: CSAETIAMEETQYF.

This clonotype showed up many times. The chain employs TRBV12-3 or TRBV12-4 and TRBJ2-2, with D perhaps TRBD2 (5 bases). V dropped 10 bases and J dropped 7 bases, with 13 bases sitting between them. The CDR3 sequence is 12 residues long. The CDR3 DNA reads TGTGCCACTAGTACGGGGATCGGGGAGCTGTTTTTT. It specifies CATSTGIGELFF.

This clonotype showed up just once. This may be a read error, as it is one base from a much larger clone. J is TRBJ1-2 and V is TRBV12-3 or TRBV12-4; 10 nucleotides match TRBD1. This CDR3 region has 14 residues. The CDR3 region has the DNA TGTGCCAGCAATATAGGGGACAGGGGTGGTGGCCACACCTTC. This codes for CASNIGDRGGGHTF.

This clonotype was counted at least ten times. This chain connects TRBV29-1 to TRBJ2-3; D perhaps matches TRBD2 (5 bases). There are 14 residues in the CDR3. Germline V CDR1 and CDR2: SQVTM, ANQGSEA. Trimming stripped 1 base from V and 6 bases from J, with 14 bases between. Written as DNA, the CDR3 is TGCAGCGTTGAAGTTCCCCCGGAGGCGGATACGCAGTATTTT. Translating it yields CSVEVPPEADTQYF.

This clonotype has a count of ten or more. This rearrangement joins TRBV9 to TRBJ1-5; D may be TRBD1 (5 bases). Looked up from germline, CDR1 is SGDLS and CDR2 is YYNGEE. The length of the CDR3 is 14 residues. The V and J ends lost 3 bases and 5 bases respectively, with 12 bases between them. For the CDR3, the DNA is TGTGCCAGCAGCGCCGGAGGGGAGGATCAGCCCCAGCATTTT. As protein: CASSAGGEDQPQHF.

This clonotype came up many times. V is TRBV12-3 or TRBV12-4 and J is TRBJ2-1; D uncertain. CDR3 length: 11 residues. V dropped 7 bases and J dropped 7 bases, with 8 bases sitting between them. The CDR3 DNA reads as TGTGCCAGCACCTTCAATAATGAGCAGTTCTTC. Its translation is CASTFNNEQFF.

This clonotype was observed at least ten times. This chain uses TRBV28 with TRBJ2-2; D may correspond to TRBD1 or TRBD2 (6 bases each). Germline lookup yields CDR1 MDHEN and CDR2 SYDVKM. V lost 5 bases, J lost 1 base, and 14 bases lay in between. The CDR3 length is 16 residues. CDR3 sequence: CASSDLGGKNTGELFF. The CDR3 DNA reads as TGTGCCAGCAGTGACTTGGGGGGCAAGAACACCGGGGAGCTGTTTTTT.

Concerning this clonotype itself: A junction boundary mismatches the germline segment, possibly from a read error. The chain has TRBV29-1 and TRBJ2-7, with D unresolved. The germline gives CDR1 SQVTM, CDR2 ANQGSEA. CDR3 length: 11 residues. Here the CDR3 DNA reads TGCAGCGTTGAACAAAGTGTGGGGTTACAATTC. This translates into CSVEQSVGLQF.

V is TRBV9 and J is TRBJ2-5; D may be TRBD2 (6 bases). The CDR3 runs to 14 residues. V lost 2 bases and J 4 bases, leaving 12 bases between the germline ends. Germline CDR1 SGDLS, CDR2 YYNGEE. The CDR3 DNA reads as TGTGCCAGCAGCGTGGGGGACTCCACAGAGACCCAGTACTTC. Its protein is CASSVGDSTETQYF.

This chain connects TRBV5-1 to TRBJ1-3; D is unclear. CDR1 and CDR2 (germline): SGHRS, YFSETQ. The V end lost 3 bases, the J end lost 1 base, and 8 bases lay between the germline ends. The CDR3 is made up of 14 amino acids. CDR3 sequence reads: CASSSEVSGNTIYF. The CDR3 nucleotides read TGCGCCAGCAGCTCGGAGGTTTCTGGAAACACCATATATTTT.